The TCR beta chain described here comes from a study of cytomegalovirus exposure and HLA in healthy donors (dated 2017 in TCRdb). Study-level background: An earlier analysis of roughly 500 of the donors reported approximately 300 Gb of sequence data and 100 million to 140 million unique TCR beta sequences from about 180 million T cells. An early release covering 500 to 750 HLA-typed donors comprised about 320 gigabases of sequencing data and 85 million or so unique TCR sequences. Of the roughly 390 genotyped donors, 81% fell in the genetic ancestry cluster associated with self-reported Caucasian donors. The aim of the study was to test whether cataloging public T cell receptors could identify signatures of past pathogen exposure. Using immunosequencing, the study profiled T cell repertoires from 500 to 800 subjects and related those repertoires to cytomegalovirus serostatus. A separate validation cohort of some 130 different subjects was used in addition to the roughly 670-subject first cohort. High-throughput TCR immunosequencing, statistical association of individual TCRs with disease status, and machine learning were combined to predict cytomegalovirus infection status. In a later analysis, previously published TCR beta repertoires from fewer than 750 donors were re-analyzed and high-resolution HLA genotyping was added so that TCR occurrence patterns could be studied. In the later analysis, no new phenotypic data were used to find candidate immune exposures; instead, reliance was placed on TCR beta sequences and their occurrence across donors. An earlier analysis of approximately 500 of the donors applied high-throughput TCR beta sequencing to assess whether each TCR beta V gene segment acted as functional or pseudogenic. Donor age, sex, ethnicity and CMV serostatus were compiled alongside the repertoire data. In a later genetic analysis, genome-wide SNP genotypes for about 55% of the roughly 700 donors were used, and that subset was treated as a discovery cohort. Every repertoire in the discovery cohort had been generated on one and the same sequencing platform. HLA typing included class I and class II loci at four-digit resolution. The number of typed donors differed by locus: about 620-640 for A, B, C, DRB1 and DQB1; 500 to 550 for DQA1; over 600 for DPA1; and roughly 490 for DPB1. Four to six DR-DQ haplotypes were handled as single units for association and clustering, since linkage in the cohort was strong. On average, approximately 250,000 unique TCR beta nucleotide sequences were sequenced per donor among 398 genotyped donors of the cohort, with roughly a sixth of those sequences being non-productive. Summary of the overall study and its limitations: In a later analysis, TCR association rates were found to vary across HLA loci, with the most associated TCRs seen for DRB1 alleles and the fewest for HLA-C alleles. Because HLA typing was unavailable for some donors at each locus, only the typed subset was used in association tests. The presence/absence analyses assumed that sequencing depth was roughly uniform across donors, and that assumption may not be true. In this cohort, only TCR beta chains were sequenced, and detectable features were limited by the absence of alpha or paired-chain data. Because counts were too low, 15 to 20 rarely observed V segments, including chromosome 9 orphons, were excluded from the earlier analysis of fewer than 650 of the donors. A later analysis reported that several top co-occurrence clusters appeared linked to parvovirus B19, influenza, CMV and Epstein-Barr virus. Assigning TCR associations to individual alleles was difficult when HLA alleles, especially DR and DQ, strongly co-occurred. CMV serostatus was the only immune exposure information available for the cohort. A later analysis found that HLA-associated TCR beta chains were more clonally expanded and had lower generation probabilities than equally common non-associated chains. Cytomegalovirus status was reported to be diagnosed by the classifier with high specificity and sensitivity in both the original and validation cohorts. In vitro tests confirmed that a few of the cytomegalovirus-associated TCR beta chains recognize cytomegalovirus antigens. Most TCR sequences were observed very rarely across donors, whereas some public TCRs were present in many individuals. A further reported finding was that TCR beta sequences accurately predicted the HLA-A and HLA-B alleles for most subjects in the first cohort. In an earlier analysis of over 550 of the donors, most TCR beta V segments were observed in productive rearrangements about 90% or about 30% of the time, broadly matching IMGT annotations. In a later genetic analysis, a missense DCLRE1C variant was associated with V-gene and J-gene trimming of TCR beta chains, and the association was replicated in an independent cohort. It was suggested by the authors that the approach could potentially be generalized to other disease states and immunological phenotypes. According to a later genetic analysis, donors in an Asian-associated ancestry cluster had fewer N-insertions in productive TCRs than the approximately 700-donor mean. Correlated functional status among segregating V segments might reflect linkage disequilibrium, but an unknown experimental factor could not be ruled out. Most CMV-associated TCR beta chains appeared to be HLA-restricted in a later analysis, and the HLA associations seemed to be driven largely by CMV exposure. The sequencing pipeline was judged likely to have produced a cluster of highly shared sequence variants as a technical artifact. The study gave a list of some 150 TCR beta chains associated with cytomegalovirus. Specific HLA alleles were associated with roughly 17,000 TCR beta sequences at a false discovery rate of 0.05 in a later analysis.

The cohort comprised 670 or so healthy bone marrow donors. Cohort members were all nominally healthy when sampled, although unrecorded immune exposures were likely present. The donor was CMV seropositive and belonged to the group of 250 to 300 seropositive cohort members. Each donor provided a peripheral blood sample, and peripheral blood mononuclear cells were used for TCR beta sequencing. The Qiagen DNeasy Blood Extraction Kit was used to extract genomic DNA from the blood cell samples. In the case of this clone: It has no known antigen specificity. No base qualities exist here, and no much larger clone lies one base off it.

The receptor library was made with the immunoSEQ multiplex PCR assay. The multiplex PCR relied on a mix of 60 forward primers for TCR Vbeta segments and 13 reverse primers for TCR Jbeta segments. The CDR3 region of rearranged TCR beta genes was amplified from genomic DNA by a multiplex PCR assay. The amplified TCR beta libraries were sequenced on the Illumina HiSeq System as 87-base-pair reads. The paper's data handling went like this. Across the 670 or so repertoires, a later analysis counted tens of millions of unique TCR beta chains, some 11 million of which were shared by at least two donors. To remove PCR and sequencing errors, raw reads were error-corrected and collapsed into unique sequences using a nearest-neighbor algorithm that merged closely related sequences. V, D and J gene segments were assigned by aligning CDR3 sequences to IMGT reference sequences. Each retained sequence needed at least a six-nucleotide match to both a V gene segment and a J gene segment. A rearrangement counted as productive if the CDR3 had no stop codons and remained in frame with V and J, and every other rearrangement counted as non-productive. Following IMGT convention, CDR3 was defined as the stretch from the second conserved V-encoded cysteine up to the conserved J-encoded phenylalanine. The earlier analysis of about 640 of the donors excluded any sequence lacking an unambiguous match to a single V gene segment. An earlier analysis of roughly 590 of the donors called V segments functional above 56.7% productive rearrangements and segregating when the between-donor standard deviation exceeded 5%. A statistical classification framework was developed to diagnose cytomegalovirus status using the catalog of TCR beta chain sequences. In a later analysis, V and J genes were assigned by comparing TCR nucleotide sequences against IMGT/GENE-DB human TR gene sequences. The TCRdist pipeline was used in a later analysis to assign CDR3 sequences and most-parsimonious VDJ recombination scenarios. In a later analysis, each TCR beta chain was defined by its CDR3 amino acid sequence together with its V-gene family, and reads lacking a unique V-gene family were excluded. A later analysis removed 450 to 600 highly shared, low-generation-probability nucleotide sequences to deal with suspected cross-contamination and a sequencing artifact. In a later analysis, a clonal expansion index was calculated for each public chain from normalized within-repertoire ranks of inferred template counts. In a later analysis, generation probabilities were computed with a VDJ recombination model fitted to out-of-frame rearrangements, and the resulting probabilities were checked against IGoR. Hypergeometric tests were used in a later analysis to score TCR-TCR, TCR-HLA and TCR-CMV co-occurrence, with a repertoire-size bias correction applied to the TCR pairs. A later analysis estimated false discovery rates by permuting HLA or CMV assignments 20 times. In a later analysis, co-occurring TCRs were grouped using DBSCAN, and TCRdist sequence similarity was added for clustering within HLA-allele-positive subsets. For co-occurrence clustering, repertoires with fewer than 30,000 or more than 120,000 public chains were excluded, along with roughly five repertoires with anomalous nucleotide sharing. Here the immuneACCESS table is served through TCRdb, limited to in-frame sequences with V and J called. Missing clones are a known gap in these copies; in checked studies unresolved V genes cover under half, and the rest lacks a known reason. Clone size and V and J calls were adopted from that table, with D and trimming inferred from the DNA. Recorded for this sample are under 200,000 clones; more than 9.5% of them occurred a single time. 7.8% of the sample goes to the ten largest clones.

The sample consisted of PBMCs. The sequence came from a man aged 45-65 years in good health and CMV-seropositive.

The DNA sequence is TGTGCCAGAGCGGGGGGGTACCAAGAGACCCAGTACTTC. This yields the protein CARAGGYQETQYF. The sequence is built from TRBV2 and TRBJ2-5; the central 10 bases match TRBD2. From the cysteine through the phenylalanine, the CDR3 covers 13 amino acids. The CDR3 DNA has 39 bases and is translated from base 1. Ends trimmed: V by 9 bases, J by 0 bases; bases unmatched to a gene: 1. According to the germline V gene, CDR1 reads SNHLY and CDR2 reads FYNNEI.